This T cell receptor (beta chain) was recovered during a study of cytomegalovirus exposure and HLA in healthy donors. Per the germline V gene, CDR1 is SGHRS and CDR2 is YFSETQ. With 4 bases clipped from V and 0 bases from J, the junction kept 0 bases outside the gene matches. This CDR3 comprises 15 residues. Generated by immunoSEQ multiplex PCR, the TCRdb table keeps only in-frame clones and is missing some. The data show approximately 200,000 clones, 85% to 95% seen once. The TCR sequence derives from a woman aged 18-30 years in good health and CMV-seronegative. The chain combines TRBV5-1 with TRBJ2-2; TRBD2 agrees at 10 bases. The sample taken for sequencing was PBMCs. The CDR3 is CASSGTSANTGELFF. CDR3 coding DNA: TGCGCCAGCAGCGGGACTAGCGCGAACACCGGGGAGCTGTTTTTT.